This paragraph covers one T cell receptor (beta chain) sequence. Its specificity is not known. This sample stems from a study of T cells in localized non-small cell lung cancer. General observations from the study: Without multi-region sequencing, intratumor heterogeneity could not be excluded. Adjacent lung tissue had a median approximately 61 of the top 100 clones found in the tumor. Longer overall survival was linked to higher blood T cell density. Clonality of T cells reached its maximum in uninvolved adjacent lung, surpassing tumor.

The CDR3 totals 14 residues. Looked up from germline, CDR1 is SGHVS and CDR2 is FQNEAQ. The ends lost 10 bases at V and 1 base at J; junction bases unmatched: 8. TCRdb's table, derived via immunoSEQ multiplex PCR, lists solely in-frame clones and lacks some. The data show 70,000 or so clones, approximately 84% seen once. The clonotype was recovered from an older female donor with stage I lung adenocarcinoma. Sequencing used peripheral blood, obtained before any cancer treatment. The chain uses TRBV7-8 and TRBJ2-5, with 8 bases lining up with TRBD2. The DNA for the CDR3 is TGTGCCACGGAGAGGCGGGGGGTCCAAGAGACCCAGTACTTC. Encoded protein: CATERRGVQETQYF.